The clone carrying this T cell receptor beta chain was counted many times. Its target is unknown. The data stem from a study of blood T cells in healthy people across ages. Study outcomes and limitations: Per million T cells, TCR beta diversity dropped roughly linearly as age increased.

The CDR3 runs to 18 residues. Trimming stripped 0 bases from V and 3 bases from J, with 20 bases between. CDR1 MNHEY and CDR2 SVGEGT come from the germline V gene. Next came a second PCR, run for about 7 to 12 cycles, which used a sample-barcoded 5' primer along with a J-beta primer mix. Each CDR3 protein gets one entry after TCRdb re-called the 5' RACE reads with MiXCR. The table has around 900,000 distinct CDR3 sequences, under 35% seen once. For every donor, a draw yielded around 10 milliliters of peripheral blood. The gene calls are TRBV6-2 or TRBV6-3 and TRBJ1-2; D is unresolved. Specimen: blood. This clonotype was obtained from a woman older than 75 in good health. The CDR3 DNA reads TGTGCCAGCAGTTACTCAGTACACCACGCGCCGATGGACTATGGCTACACCTTC. Translation: CASSYSVHHAPMDYGYTF.